The 25 T cell receptor beta chains listed next were all sequenced from one sample in a study of cytomegalovirus exposure and HLA in healthy donors. The PCR made use of 60 Vbeta and 13 Jbeta primers. Assay: immunoSEQ multiplex PCR; the TCRdb copy retains only in-frame clones and omits some. Of approximately 190,000 clones in the sample, around 86% were seen once. The sample was PBMCs. These receptors all come from a young woman in good health and CMV-seronegative.

The gene calls are TRBV5-6 and TRBJ1-4; D is unclear. The V end was cut by 2 bases, the J end by 4 bases, with 9 bases between. Germline CDR1 reads SGHDT; CDR2 reads YYEEEE. The CDR3 extends over 14 amino acids. The DNA for the CDR3 is TGTGCCAGCAGCTTTATGGAGTTTAATGAAAAACTGTTTTTT. The encoded protein is CASSFMEFNEKLFF.

The chain is built from TRBV6-6 and TRBJ1-5; D remains ambiguous. CDR3 size: 12 residues. Trimming shortened V by 4 bases and J by 5 bases, and 6 bases separated the two germline ends. CDR1 is MNHNY and CDR2 is SVGAGI in the germline V gene (reference sequence). In DNA form, the CDR3 reads TGTGCCAGCAGTTTCGGTGATCAGCCCCAGCATTTT. Translation: CASSFGDQPQHF.

This clone was seen only once. The chain recombines TRBV2 with TRBJ1-3, with 9 bases that match TRBD1. V lost 5 bases and J lost 6; bases outside the gene matches: 5. The CDR3 is 14 amino acids. Germline CDR1 is SNHLY and CDR2 is FYNNEI. CDR3 region: CASSMGQGENTIYF. As DNA, the CDR3 is TGTGCCAGCAGTATGGGACAGGGTGAAAACACCATATATTTT.

The chain has TRBV7-2 and TRBJ2-7, with no clear D. Trimming took 1 base from V and 0 from J, leaving 7 bases between them. This CDR3 contains 14 residues. CDR1 and CDR2 from the germline V gene are SGHTA and FQGNSA. CDR3 sequence reads: CASSLGASSYEQYF. CDR3 DNA: TGTGCCAGCAGCTTAGGAGCCTCCTCCTACGAGCAGTACTTC.

CDR3 residues: CASGQFPGTIYGYTF. CDR3 DNA sequence: TGTGCCAGCGGCCAATTCCCCGGGACAATCTATGGCTACACCTTC. This chain uses TRBV7-2 with TRBJ1-2; D is possibly TRBD1 (6 bases). Germline-derived CDR1 and CDR2 are SGHTA and FQGNSA. The CDR3 has 15 amino acids. V was trimmed by 8 bases and J by 4 bases, leaving 20 bases between them.

The V call is TRBV27, the J call TRBJ2-1; the D is unclear. In germline, CDR1 is MNHEY, CDR2 SMNVEV (reference sequence). CDR3 length equals 14 residues. The V and J ends lost 5 bases and 8 bases respectively, with 16 bases between them. The DNA for the CDR3 is TGTGCCAGCAGTCCCGTAGAACTCTTCCATGAGCAGTTCTTC. Amino acid sequence: CASSPVELFHEQFF.

CDR3 nucleotide sequence: TGTGCCAGCACCAGGACTAGCGGGAACTACGAGCAGTACTTC. Translating gives CASTRTSGNYEQYF. The chain couples TRBV5-6 to TRBJ2-7, with 12 bases aligning to TRBD2. Trimming removed 6 bases from V and 3 bases from J; junction bases left unmatched: 4. The CDR3 has 14 amino acids. Germline CDR1 and CDR2: SGHDT and YYEEEE.

The chain employs TRBV7-9 and TRBJ2-7; D remains unclear. The V end lost 5 bases, the J end lost 4 bases, and 21 bases lay between the germline ends. The CDR3 contains 16 residues. Germline V gives CDR1 SEHNR, CDR2 FQNEAQ (reference sequence). The CDR3 loop reads CASSARELAGPYEQYF. CDR3 in DNA: TGTGCCAGCAGCGCACGCGAACTTGCAGGTCCGTACGAGCAGTACTTC.

The chain joins TRBV9 to TRBJ2-2, with no clear D. The germline V and J ends were trimmed by 3 bases and 3 bases, with 6 bases remaining between them. The CDR3 runs 13 residues. Germline loops: CDR1 SGDLS, CDR2 YYNGEE. The CDR3 coding sequence is TGTGCCAGCAGCGGTACTTACACCGGGGAGCTGTTTTTT. Translating gives CASSGTYTGELFF.

The chain couples TRBV5-8 to TRBJ2-7; 9 positions agree with TRBD1. V lost 3 bases, J lost 3 bases, and 10 bases stayed unmatched. Germline-derived CDR1 and CDR2 are SGHTS and YDEGEE. The CDR3 consists of 16 residues. The CDR3 DNA reads as TGTGCCAGCAGCTCACCCGGGACAGGGCTATACTACGAGCAGTACTTC. This translates into CASSSPGTGLYYEQYF.

This chain connects TRBV7-9 to TRBJ1-2, with D unresolved. This CDR3 has 14 amino acids. Per the germline V gene, CDR1 is SEHNR and CDR2 is FQNEAQ (reference sequence). The V end was cut by 1 base, the J end by 2 bases, with 8 bases between. The CDR3 region is CASSLVGSNYGYTF. DNA of the CDR3: TGTGCCAGCAGCTTAGTCGGTTCCAACTATGGCTACACCTTC.

In DNA, the CDR3 is TGTGCCAGCAGCCCCACGACTAGCGGGGGGGCGAGGGATACGCAGTATTTT. This encodes CASSPTTSGGARDTQYF. The chain employs TRBV7-9 and TRBJ2-3, with TRBD2 identical over 14 bases. J gave up 6 bases and V 5 bases, and 10 bases lay outside the gene matches. This CDR3 spans 17 amino acids. Germline CDR1 is SEHNR and CDR2 is FQNEAQ (reference sequence).

CDR3 sequence reads: CASSSYGQGAPSYNSPLHF. In DNA, the CDR3 is TGTGCCAGCAGTTCTTATGGACAGGGGGCTCCCTCCTATAATTCACCCCTCCACTTT. The rearrangement links TRBV27 to TRBJ1-6; 11 nucleotides agree with TRBD1. Trimming removed 4 bases from V and 0 bases from J; junction bases left unmatched: 8. Germline V gene data show CDR1 as MNHEY and CDR2 as SMNVEV (reference sequence). This CDR3 region has 19 residues.

The chain has TRBV25-1 and TRBJ2-2; a weak D match, TRBD2 (5 bases). This CDR3 has 16 amino acids. Germline V gene data show CDR1 as MGHDK and CDR2 as SYGVNS. With 3 bases removed from V and 6 bases from J, the gap between germline ends came to 17 bases. CDR3 loop: CASSEPSGIKPGELFF. CDR3 DNA: TGTGCCAGCAGTGAGCCCAGCGGTATTAAACCCGGGGAGCTGTTTTTT.

This clone turned up a few times. V gene TRBV6-7 combines with J gene TRBJ1-2; TRBD1 matches at 10 bases. TRBV6-7 is marked as an open reading frame, function uncertain. Trimming cost V 4 bases and J 2 bases; bases outside gene matches: 13. This CDR3 has 18 residues. The DNA for the CDR3 is TGTGCCAGCAGTTCCGCGGGACAGGGGAACTACCTCAACTATGGCTACACCTTC. Residues: CASSSAGQGNYLNYGYTF.

The chain is built from TRBV5-4 and TRBJ2-7; 10 bases align to TRBD1. The CDR3 runs to 15 residues. Germline-derived CDR1 and CDR2 are SGHNT and YYREEE (reference sequence). J gave up 1 base and V 4 bases, and 5 bases lay outside the gene matches. The DNA of the CDR3 is TGTGCCAGCAGCCCGGACAGGGGGAAGTCCTACGAGCAGTACTTC. Its protein is CASSPDRGKSYEQYF.

The chain combines TRBV10-2 with TRBJ2-2, with TRBD2 as a possible D gene (6 bases). The V gene lost 2 bases and the J gene lost 7 bases, with 11 bases spanning the gap. The CDR3 totals 14 residues. The germline V gene has CDR1 WSHSY and CDR2 SAAADI. As DNA, the CDR3 is TGCGCCAGCAGTGAGACTAGCATGGGCGGGGAGCTGTTTTTT. This translates into CASSETSMGGELFF.

This sequence joins TRBV27 and TRBJ2-7, with 14 nucleotides matching TRBD2. The CDR3 has 16 residues. Looked up from germline, CDR1 is MNHEY and CDR2 is SMNVEV (reference sequence). V trimming: 5 bases; J trimming: 5 bases; junction bases outside the gene matches: 8. CDR3 protein: CASSRLAGGLGDEQYF. Here the CDR3 DNA reads TGTGCCAGCAGTAGACTAGCGGGAGGGTTGGGGGACGAGCAGTACTTC.

This clone was seen a handful of times. The rearrangement joins TRBV28 to TRBJ1-5, with TRBD1 matching over 8 bases. The V gene end was trimmed by 1 base and the J gene end by 4 bases; junction bases not matched to a gene: 3. This CDR3 comprises 15 residues. CDR1 is MDHEN and CDR2 is SYDVKM in the germline V gene. Here the CDR3 reads CASSLSRTGNQPQHF. As DNA, the CDR3 is TGTGCCAGCAGTTTATCTCGGACAGGGAATCAGCCCCAGCATTTT.

The chain recombines TRBV28 with TRBJ2-1; 8 bases line up with TRBD1. J was trimmed by 7 bases and V by 6 bases; bases with no gene match: 17. Germline V CDR1 and CDR2: MDHEN, SYDVKM. The CDR3 covers 17 residues. The CDR3 loop is CASSPGQGAWGVNEQFF. The CDR3 nucleotides are TGTGCCAGCAGCCCGGGTCAGGGGGCGTGGGGGGTGAATGAGCAGTTCTTC.

This clone was counted a few times. This rearrangement joins TRBV12-5 to TRBJ1-2; 8 bases align to TRBD1. CDR3 size: 17 residues. After removal of 2 bases from V and 7 bases from J, the junction contained 15 bases not matched to a gene. Looked up from germline, CDR1 is LGHNT and CDR2 is FRNRAP. The CDR3 nucleotides are TGTGCTAGTGGTTTGTCACACCCCACAGGGGGAACGTGTGGCTACACCTTC. Amino acid sequence: CASGLSHPTGGTCGYTF.

The rearrangement uses TRBV10-2 and TRBJ2-5, with 10 nucleotides matching TRBD2. The junction had 5 bases not matched to a gene; V was cut back by 6 bases and J by 4 bases. Germline CDR1 and CDR2: WSHSY and SAAADI. The CDR3 consists of 14 residues. For the CDR3, the DNA is TGCGCCAGCAGCGAAGCGGGGGGGAGAGAGACCCAGTACTTC. Residues: CASSEAGGRETQYF.

The genes are TRBV28 and TRBJ2-5; 11 nucleotides match TRBD1. Trimming at V came to 5 bases and at J to 5 bases, leaving 7 bases not matched to a gene. The CDR3 has 15 residues. Germline CDR1 reads MDHEN; CDR2 reads SYDVKM. CDR3 amino acids: CASSAGQGAGETQYF. Written as DNA, the CDR3 is TGTGCCAGCAGTGCCGGACAGGGGGCAGGGGAGACCCAGTACTTC.

This sequence joins TRBV2 and TRBJ2-3; possible D gene TRBD2, 6 bases. The CDR3 extends over 15 amino acids. Germline CDR1 and CDR2: SNHLY and FYNNEI. Trimming removed 6 bases at V and 0 bases at J, with 13 bases between. CDR3 amino acids: CASRDTSLSTDTQYF. The CDR3 DNA reads TGTGCCAGCAGGGACACTAGCCTGAGCACAGATACGCAGTATTTT.

This rearrangement joins TRBV2 to TRBJ2-2, with 7 bases lining up with TRBD2. With V trimmed by 9 bases and J by 6 bases, 4 bases remained unmatched. This CDR3 has 12 residues. The germline V gene has CDR1 SNHLY and CDR2 FYNNEI. The CDR3 here is CASFGGAGELFF. DNA for the CDR3: TGTGCCAGTTTTGGGGGGGCCGGGGAGCTGTTTTTT.